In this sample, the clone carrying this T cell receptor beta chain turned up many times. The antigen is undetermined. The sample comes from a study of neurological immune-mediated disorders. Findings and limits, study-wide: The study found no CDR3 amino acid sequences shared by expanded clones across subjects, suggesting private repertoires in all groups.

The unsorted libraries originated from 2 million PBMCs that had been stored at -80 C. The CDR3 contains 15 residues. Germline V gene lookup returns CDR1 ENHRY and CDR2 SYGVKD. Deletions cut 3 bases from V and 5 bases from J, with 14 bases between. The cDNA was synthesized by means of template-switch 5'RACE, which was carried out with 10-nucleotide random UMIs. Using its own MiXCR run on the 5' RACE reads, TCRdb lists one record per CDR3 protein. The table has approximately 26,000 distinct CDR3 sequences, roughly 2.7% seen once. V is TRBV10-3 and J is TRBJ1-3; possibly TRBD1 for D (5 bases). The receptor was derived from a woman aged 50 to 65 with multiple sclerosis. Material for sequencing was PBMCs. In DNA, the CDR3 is TGTGCCATCAGTGATACCGGGACCCCTAGAAACACCATATATTTT. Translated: CAISDTGTPRNTIYF.